This is a list of T cell receptor beta chains from one sample in a study of T cell responses to AZD1222 COVID-19 vaccine. TCRdb keeps only in-frame clones here, not all; method: immunoSEQ multiplex PCR. Of 80,000 to 100,000 clones in the sample, approximately 86% are singletons; the top ten hold roughly 6%. Specimen: peripheral blood, collected on day 0 of AZD1222 vaccination. The receptors originated from an adult in good health. The CDR3 runs from the conserved cysteine through the conserved F or W. The order of the fields is V gene, CDR3 length, clone size, CDR3 protein. The size of a clone is reported for some rows only, either as once, few or many, or as a class for expanded clones.

TRBV3-1/TRBV3-2 | 17 | . | CASSLRSSGAIQETQYF
TRBV28 | 14 | . | CASSLSGGDEKLFF
TRBV18 | 15 | . | CASSLTSSSGNTIYF
TRBV28 | 19 | once | CAARGQGTSGRAATGELFF
TRBV7-6 | 18 | . | CASSSTWRGWSTNEKLFF
TRBV4-1 | 16 | . | CASSQDSGRRYNEQFF
TRBV7-8 | 15 | . | CASSLEGQGVGTQYF
TRBV2 | 16 | . | CASTKTGRIGNTEAFF
TRBV19 | 15 | . | CASSAPGGRANVLTF
TRBV18 | 12 | once | CASSPGGYEQYF
TRBV5-1 | 15 | . | CASSLSPDSLQPQHF
TRBV4-3 | 15 | . | CASSQEPAGDGEQYF
TRBV27 | 14 | . | CASSLNYRNYGYTF
TRBV30 | 13 | . | CAWTWDAKNIQYF
TRBV28 | 15 | . | CASSWFWWATGELFF
TRBV28 | 13 | . | CASSSGANTEAFF
TRBV28 | 16 | . | CASSFGSGTTQETQYF
TRBV28 | 12 | . | CASSPTGYGYTF
TRBV19 | 12 | . | CASRMGAGELFF
TRBV6-5 | 10 | once | CASMNNEQFF
TRBV6-1 | 15 | . | CASRVGTGENTEAFF
TRBV28 | 15 | . | CASSSQGTNTGELFF
TRBV6-5 | 16 | few | CASSYTQGWAKNIQYF
TRBV4-2 | 13 | . | CASSLDRLAEQYF
TRBV19 | 16 | . | CASSVDRGDMNTEAFF
TRBV5-1 | 14 | . | CASSATGPGGEAFF
TRBV18 | 15 | once | CASSPRSGDGETQYF
TRBV6-1 | 18 | . | CASSARRASGTGYNEQFF
TRBV29-1 | 12 | . | CSVEVDRREQYF
TRBV10-1 | 18 | . | CASGAGGSDPNSYNEQFF
TRBV15 | 13 | . | CATSASDFETQYF
TRBV4-3 | 15 | . | CASSQDGGVNEKLFF
TRBV4-1 | 17 | . | CASSQEDRWGSDQPQHF
TRBV5-4 | 16 | . | CASSSPGHAFNYGYTF
TRBV27 | 12 | . | CASGQGNTEAFF
TRBV19 | 13 | . | CASSPQGMDEQYF
TRBV6-5 | 14 | . | CASSTGRGIVGYTF
TRBV5-5 | 14 | . | CASSLGGLNYGYTF
TRBV3-1/TRBV3-2 | 15 | . | CASSQETGGNSPLHF
TRBV19 | 16 | . | CASRPRGQGANQPQHF
TRBV5-1 | 14 | . | CASSERDNGNTIYF
TRBV29-1 | 13 | once | CSVAQGGATEAFF
TRBV19 | 14 | . | CASSTGTVLNEQFF
TRBV21-1 | 15 | . | CASSIFGEFDHEQYF
TRBV7-2 | 13 | . | CASSLRGREKLFF
TRBV5-1 | 13 | few | CASSFVEDTEAFF
TRBV9 | 18 | . | CASSVASKDRSGANVLTF
TRBV14 | 14 | . | CASSLVGSPRGYTF
TRBV9 | 14 | . | CASSVGTSGYEQYF
TRBV5-6 | 13 | . | CASAHSSGNTIYF
TRBV27 | 15 | . | CASSLDRSPRGEQYF
TRBV6-5 | 15 | . | CASSGSSLENEKLFF
TRBV7-6 | 19 | . | CASSQRLLGQGSTNEKLFF